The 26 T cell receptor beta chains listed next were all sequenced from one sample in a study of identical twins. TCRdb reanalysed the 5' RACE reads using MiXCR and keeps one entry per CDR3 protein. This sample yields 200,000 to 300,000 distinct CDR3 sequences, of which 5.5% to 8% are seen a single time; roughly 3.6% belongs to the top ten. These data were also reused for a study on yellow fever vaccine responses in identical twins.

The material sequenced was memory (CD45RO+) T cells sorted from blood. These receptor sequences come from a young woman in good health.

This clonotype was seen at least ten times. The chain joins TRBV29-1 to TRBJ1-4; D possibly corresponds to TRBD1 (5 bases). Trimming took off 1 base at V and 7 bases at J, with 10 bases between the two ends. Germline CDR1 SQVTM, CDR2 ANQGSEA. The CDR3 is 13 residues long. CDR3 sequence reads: CSVEGGAGEKLFF. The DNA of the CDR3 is TGCAGCGTTGAAGGGGGCGCGGGTGAAAAACTGTTTTTT.

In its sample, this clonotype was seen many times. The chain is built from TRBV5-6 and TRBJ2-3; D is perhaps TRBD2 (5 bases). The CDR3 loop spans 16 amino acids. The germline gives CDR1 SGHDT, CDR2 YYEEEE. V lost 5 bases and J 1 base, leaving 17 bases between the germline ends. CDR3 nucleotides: TGTGCCAGCAGACATCTGAGGGCAGGTGGCACAGATACGCAGTATTTT. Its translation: CASRHLRAGGTDTQYF. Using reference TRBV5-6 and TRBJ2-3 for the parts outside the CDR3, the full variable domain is DAGVTQSPTHLIKTRGQQVTLRCSPKSGHDTVSWYQQALGQGPQFIFQYYEEEERQRGNFPDRFSGHQFPNYSSELNVNALLLGDSALYLCASRHLRAGGTDTQYFGPGTRLTVL.

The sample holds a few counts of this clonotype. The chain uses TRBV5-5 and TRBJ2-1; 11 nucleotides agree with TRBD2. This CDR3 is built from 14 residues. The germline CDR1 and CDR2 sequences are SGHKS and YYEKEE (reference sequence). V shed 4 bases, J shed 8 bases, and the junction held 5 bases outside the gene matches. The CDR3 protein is CASSDSGRAYEQFF. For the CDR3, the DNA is TGTGCCAGCAGCGATAGCGGGAGGGCCTATGAGCAGTTCTTC.

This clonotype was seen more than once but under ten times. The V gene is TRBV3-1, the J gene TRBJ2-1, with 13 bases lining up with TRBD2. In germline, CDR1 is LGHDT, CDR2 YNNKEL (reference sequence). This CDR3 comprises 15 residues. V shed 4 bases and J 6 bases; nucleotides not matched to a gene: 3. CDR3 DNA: TGTGCCAGCAGCCGGACTAGCGGGGGAGTCAATGAGCAGTTCTTC. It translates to CASSRTSGGVNEQFF.

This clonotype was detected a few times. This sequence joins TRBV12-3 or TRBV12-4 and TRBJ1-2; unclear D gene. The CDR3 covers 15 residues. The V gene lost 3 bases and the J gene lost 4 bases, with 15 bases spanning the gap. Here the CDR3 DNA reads TGTGCCAGCAGTTTTTTTAGTGAAAGGAGCTATGGCTACACCTTC. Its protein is CASSFFSERSYGYTF.

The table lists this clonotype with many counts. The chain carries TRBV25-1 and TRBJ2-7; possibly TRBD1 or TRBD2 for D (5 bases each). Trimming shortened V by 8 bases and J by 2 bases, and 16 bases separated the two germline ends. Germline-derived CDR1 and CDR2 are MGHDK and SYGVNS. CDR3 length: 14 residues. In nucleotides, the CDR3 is TGTGCCAGCCCCCCAGAGGGGACGGCCTACGAGCAGTACTTC. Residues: CASPPEGTAYEQYF.

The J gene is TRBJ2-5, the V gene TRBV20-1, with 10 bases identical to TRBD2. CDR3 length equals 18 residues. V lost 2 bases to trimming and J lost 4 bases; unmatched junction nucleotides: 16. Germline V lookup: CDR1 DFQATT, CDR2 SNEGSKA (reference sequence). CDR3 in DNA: TGCAGTGCTAGACCCCCCGTGACTAGCGGGCTTTACGGAGAGACCCAGTACTTC. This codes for CSARPPVTSGLYGETQYF.

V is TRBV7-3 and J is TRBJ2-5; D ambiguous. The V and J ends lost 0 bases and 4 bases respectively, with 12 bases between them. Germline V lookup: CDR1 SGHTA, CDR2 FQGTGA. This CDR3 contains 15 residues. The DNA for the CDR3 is TGTGCCAGCAGCTTAACATTGAACCCTCTAGAGACCCAGTACTTC. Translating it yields CASSLTLNPLETQYF. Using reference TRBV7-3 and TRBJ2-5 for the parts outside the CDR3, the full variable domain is GAGVSQTPSNKVTEKGKYVELRCDPISGHTALYWYRQSLGQGPEFLIYFQGTGAADDSGLPNDRFFAVRPEGSVSTLKIQRTERGDSAVYLCASSLTLNPLETQYFGPGTRLLVL.

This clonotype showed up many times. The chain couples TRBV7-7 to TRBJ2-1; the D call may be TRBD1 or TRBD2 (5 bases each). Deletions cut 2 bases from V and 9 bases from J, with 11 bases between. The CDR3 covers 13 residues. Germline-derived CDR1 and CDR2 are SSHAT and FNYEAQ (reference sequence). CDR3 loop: CASSLRGAGEQFF. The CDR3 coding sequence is TGTGCCAGCAGCTTAAGAGGGGCGGGTGAGCAGTTCTTC.

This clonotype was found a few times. The CDR3, as DNA: TGTGCCAGCAGCCCCGGACTAGATAGGCATGAGCAGTTCTTC. This gives the protein CASSPGLDRHEQFF. V is TRBV13 and J is TRBJ2-1, with 7 bases aligning to TRBD2. The junction had 9 bases not matched to a gene; V was cut back by 5 bases and J by 8 bases. This CDR3 is built from 14 residues. Germline assignment: CDR1 PRHDT and CDR2 FYEKMQ (reference sequence).

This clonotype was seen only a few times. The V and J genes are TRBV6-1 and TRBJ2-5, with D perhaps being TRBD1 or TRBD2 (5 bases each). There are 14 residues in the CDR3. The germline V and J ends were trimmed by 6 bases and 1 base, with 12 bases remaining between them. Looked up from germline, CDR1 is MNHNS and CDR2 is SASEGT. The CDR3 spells CASSPGPTQETQYF. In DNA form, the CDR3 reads TGTGCCAGCAGCCCGGGACCCACCCAAGAGACCCAGTACTTC.

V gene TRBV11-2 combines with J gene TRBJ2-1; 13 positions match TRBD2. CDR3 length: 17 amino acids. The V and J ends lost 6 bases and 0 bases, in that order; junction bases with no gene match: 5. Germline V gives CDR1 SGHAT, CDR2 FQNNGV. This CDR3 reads CASRWTSGSSSYNEQFF. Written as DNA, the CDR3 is TGTGCCAGCAGATGGACTAGCGGGAGTTCCTCCTACAATGAGCAGTTCTTC.

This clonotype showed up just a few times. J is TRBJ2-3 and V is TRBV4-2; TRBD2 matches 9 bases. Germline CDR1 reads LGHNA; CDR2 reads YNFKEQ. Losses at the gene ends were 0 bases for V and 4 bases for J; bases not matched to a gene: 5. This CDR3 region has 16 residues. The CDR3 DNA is TGTGCCAGCAGCCAAGATCGCGGGGGGGCCTCAGATACGCAGTATTTT. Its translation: CASSQDRGGASDTQYF.

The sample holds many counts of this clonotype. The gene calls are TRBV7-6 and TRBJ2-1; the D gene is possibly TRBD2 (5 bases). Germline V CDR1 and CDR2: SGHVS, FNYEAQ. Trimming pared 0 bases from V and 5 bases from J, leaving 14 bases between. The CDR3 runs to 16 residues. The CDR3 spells CASSLASVAGDNEQFF. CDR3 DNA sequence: TGTGCCAGCAGCTTAGCTAGCGTAGCTGGCGACAATGAGCAGTTCTTC.

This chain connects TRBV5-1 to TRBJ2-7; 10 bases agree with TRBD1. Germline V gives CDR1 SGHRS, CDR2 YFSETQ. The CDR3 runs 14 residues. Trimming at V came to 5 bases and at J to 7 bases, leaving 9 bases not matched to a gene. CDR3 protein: CASRTGTGAGEQYF. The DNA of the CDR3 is TGCGCCAGCAGGACAGGGACAGGGGCGGGTGAGCAGTACTTC. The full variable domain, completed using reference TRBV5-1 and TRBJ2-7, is KAGVTQTPRYLIKTRGQQVTLSCSPISGHRSVSWYQQTPGQGLQFLFEYFSETQRNKGNFPGRFSGRQFSNSRSEMNVSTLELGDSALYLCASRTGTGAGEQYFGPGTRLTVT.

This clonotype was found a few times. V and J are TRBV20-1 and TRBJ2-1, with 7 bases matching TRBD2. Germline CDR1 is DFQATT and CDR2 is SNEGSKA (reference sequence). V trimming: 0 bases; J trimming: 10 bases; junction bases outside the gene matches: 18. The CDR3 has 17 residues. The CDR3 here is CSARDHLRLASGSEQFF. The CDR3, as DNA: TGCAGTGCTAGAGATCATCTCCGACTAGCTTCGGGGAGCGAGCAGTTCTTC.

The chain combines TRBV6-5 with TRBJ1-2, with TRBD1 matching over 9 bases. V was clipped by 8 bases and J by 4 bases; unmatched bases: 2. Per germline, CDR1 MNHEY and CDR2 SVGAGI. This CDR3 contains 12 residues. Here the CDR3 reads CASWTGVYGYTF. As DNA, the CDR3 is TGTGCCAGCTGGACAGGGGTCTATGGCTACACCTTC.

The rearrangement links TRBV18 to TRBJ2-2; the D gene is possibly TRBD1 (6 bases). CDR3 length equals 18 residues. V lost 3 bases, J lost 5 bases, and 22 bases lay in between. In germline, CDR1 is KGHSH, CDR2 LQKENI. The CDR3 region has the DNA TGTGCCAGCTCACCCGACCTTAACCTCGACAGGATGACCGGGGAGCTGTTTTTT. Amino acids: CASSPDLNLDRMTGELFF.

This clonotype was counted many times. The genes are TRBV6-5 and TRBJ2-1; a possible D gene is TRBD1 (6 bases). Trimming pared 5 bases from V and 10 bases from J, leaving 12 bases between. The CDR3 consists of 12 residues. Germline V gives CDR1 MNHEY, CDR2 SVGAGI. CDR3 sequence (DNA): TGTGCCAGCAGTGGACAGTACAGGGAGCAGTTCTTC. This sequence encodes CASSGQYREQFF.

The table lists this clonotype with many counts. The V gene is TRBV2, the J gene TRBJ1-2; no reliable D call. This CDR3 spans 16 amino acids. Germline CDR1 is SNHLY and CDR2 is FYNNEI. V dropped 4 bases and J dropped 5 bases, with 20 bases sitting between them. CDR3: CASSGAPGRILYGYTF. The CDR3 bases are TGTGCCAGCAGTGGTGCTCCCGGACGGATATTATATGGCTACACCTTC. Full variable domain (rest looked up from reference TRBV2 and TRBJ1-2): EPEVTQTPSHQVTQMGQEVILRCVPISNHLYFYWYRQILGQKVEFLVSFYNNEISEKSEIFDDQFSVERPDGSNFTLKIRSTKLEDSAMYFCASSGAPGRILYGYTFGSGTRLTVV.

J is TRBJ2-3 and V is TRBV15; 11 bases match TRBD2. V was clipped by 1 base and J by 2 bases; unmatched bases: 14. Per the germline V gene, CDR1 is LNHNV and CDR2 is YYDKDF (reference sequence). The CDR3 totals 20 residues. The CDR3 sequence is CATSRVGSGRARAFTDTQYF. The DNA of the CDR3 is TGTGCCACCAGCAGAGTGGGTAGCGGGAGGGCCAGGGCATTCACAGATACGCAGTATTTT. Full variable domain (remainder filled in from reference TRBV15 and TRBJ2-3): DAMVIQNPRYQVTQFGKPVTLSCSQTLNHNVMYWYQQKSSQAPKLLFHYYDKDFNNEADTPDNFQSRRPNTSFCFLDIRSPGLGDTAMYLCATSRVGSGRARAFTDTQYFGPGTRLTVL.

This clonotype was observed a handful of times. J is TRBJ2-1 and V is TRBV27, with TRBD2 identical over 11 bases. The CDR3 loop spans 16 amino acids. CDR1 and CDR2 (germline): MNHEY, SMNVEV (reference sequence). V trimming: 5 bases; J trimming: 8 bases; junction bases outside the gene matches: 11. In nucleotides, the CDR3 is TGTGCCAGCAGTAAAAGCATAGCGGGAGGGCCGGATGAGCAGTTCTTC. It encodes CASSKSIAGGPDEQFF.

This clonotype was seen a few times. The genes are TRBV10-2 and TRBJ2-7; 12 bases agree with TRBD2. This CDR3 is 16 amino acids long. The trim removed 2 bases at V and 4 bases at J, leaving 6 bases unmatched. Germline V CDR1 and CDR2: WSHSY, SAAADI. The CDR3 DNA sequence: TGCGCCAGCAGTGAGGCGTCTAGCGGGAGGGTTTACGAGCAGTACTTC. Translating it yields CASSEASSGRVYEQYF.

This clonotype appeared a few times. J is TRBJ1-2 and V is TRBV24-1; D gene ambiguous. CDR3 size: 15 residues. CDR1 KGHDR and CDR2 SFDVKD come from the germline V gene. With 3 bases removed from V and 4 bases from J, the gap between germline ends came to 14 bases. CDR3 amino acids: CATSDPSDYTYGYTF. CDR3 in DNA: TGTGCCACCAGTGATCCGTCCGACTATACCTATGGCTACACCTTC.

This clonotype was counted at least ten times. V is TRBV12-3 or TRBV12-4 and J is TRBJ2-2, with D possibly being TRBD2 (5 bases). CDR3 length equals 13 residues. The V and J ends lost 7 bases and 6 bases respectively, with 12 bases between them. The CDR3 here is CASTLWESGELFF. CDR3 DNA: TGTGCCAGCACCCTTTGGGAGTCCGGGGAGCTGTTTTTT.

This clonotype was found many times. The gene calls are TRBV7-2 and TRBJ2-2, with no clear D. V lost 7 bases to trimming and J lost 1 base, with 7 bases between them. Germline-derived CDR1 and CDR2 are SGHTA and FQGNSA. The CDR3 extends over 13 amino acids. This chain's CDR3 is CASNPLNTGELFF. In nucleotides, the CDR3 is TGTGCCAGCAACCCCCTGAACACCGGGGAGCTGTTTTTT.